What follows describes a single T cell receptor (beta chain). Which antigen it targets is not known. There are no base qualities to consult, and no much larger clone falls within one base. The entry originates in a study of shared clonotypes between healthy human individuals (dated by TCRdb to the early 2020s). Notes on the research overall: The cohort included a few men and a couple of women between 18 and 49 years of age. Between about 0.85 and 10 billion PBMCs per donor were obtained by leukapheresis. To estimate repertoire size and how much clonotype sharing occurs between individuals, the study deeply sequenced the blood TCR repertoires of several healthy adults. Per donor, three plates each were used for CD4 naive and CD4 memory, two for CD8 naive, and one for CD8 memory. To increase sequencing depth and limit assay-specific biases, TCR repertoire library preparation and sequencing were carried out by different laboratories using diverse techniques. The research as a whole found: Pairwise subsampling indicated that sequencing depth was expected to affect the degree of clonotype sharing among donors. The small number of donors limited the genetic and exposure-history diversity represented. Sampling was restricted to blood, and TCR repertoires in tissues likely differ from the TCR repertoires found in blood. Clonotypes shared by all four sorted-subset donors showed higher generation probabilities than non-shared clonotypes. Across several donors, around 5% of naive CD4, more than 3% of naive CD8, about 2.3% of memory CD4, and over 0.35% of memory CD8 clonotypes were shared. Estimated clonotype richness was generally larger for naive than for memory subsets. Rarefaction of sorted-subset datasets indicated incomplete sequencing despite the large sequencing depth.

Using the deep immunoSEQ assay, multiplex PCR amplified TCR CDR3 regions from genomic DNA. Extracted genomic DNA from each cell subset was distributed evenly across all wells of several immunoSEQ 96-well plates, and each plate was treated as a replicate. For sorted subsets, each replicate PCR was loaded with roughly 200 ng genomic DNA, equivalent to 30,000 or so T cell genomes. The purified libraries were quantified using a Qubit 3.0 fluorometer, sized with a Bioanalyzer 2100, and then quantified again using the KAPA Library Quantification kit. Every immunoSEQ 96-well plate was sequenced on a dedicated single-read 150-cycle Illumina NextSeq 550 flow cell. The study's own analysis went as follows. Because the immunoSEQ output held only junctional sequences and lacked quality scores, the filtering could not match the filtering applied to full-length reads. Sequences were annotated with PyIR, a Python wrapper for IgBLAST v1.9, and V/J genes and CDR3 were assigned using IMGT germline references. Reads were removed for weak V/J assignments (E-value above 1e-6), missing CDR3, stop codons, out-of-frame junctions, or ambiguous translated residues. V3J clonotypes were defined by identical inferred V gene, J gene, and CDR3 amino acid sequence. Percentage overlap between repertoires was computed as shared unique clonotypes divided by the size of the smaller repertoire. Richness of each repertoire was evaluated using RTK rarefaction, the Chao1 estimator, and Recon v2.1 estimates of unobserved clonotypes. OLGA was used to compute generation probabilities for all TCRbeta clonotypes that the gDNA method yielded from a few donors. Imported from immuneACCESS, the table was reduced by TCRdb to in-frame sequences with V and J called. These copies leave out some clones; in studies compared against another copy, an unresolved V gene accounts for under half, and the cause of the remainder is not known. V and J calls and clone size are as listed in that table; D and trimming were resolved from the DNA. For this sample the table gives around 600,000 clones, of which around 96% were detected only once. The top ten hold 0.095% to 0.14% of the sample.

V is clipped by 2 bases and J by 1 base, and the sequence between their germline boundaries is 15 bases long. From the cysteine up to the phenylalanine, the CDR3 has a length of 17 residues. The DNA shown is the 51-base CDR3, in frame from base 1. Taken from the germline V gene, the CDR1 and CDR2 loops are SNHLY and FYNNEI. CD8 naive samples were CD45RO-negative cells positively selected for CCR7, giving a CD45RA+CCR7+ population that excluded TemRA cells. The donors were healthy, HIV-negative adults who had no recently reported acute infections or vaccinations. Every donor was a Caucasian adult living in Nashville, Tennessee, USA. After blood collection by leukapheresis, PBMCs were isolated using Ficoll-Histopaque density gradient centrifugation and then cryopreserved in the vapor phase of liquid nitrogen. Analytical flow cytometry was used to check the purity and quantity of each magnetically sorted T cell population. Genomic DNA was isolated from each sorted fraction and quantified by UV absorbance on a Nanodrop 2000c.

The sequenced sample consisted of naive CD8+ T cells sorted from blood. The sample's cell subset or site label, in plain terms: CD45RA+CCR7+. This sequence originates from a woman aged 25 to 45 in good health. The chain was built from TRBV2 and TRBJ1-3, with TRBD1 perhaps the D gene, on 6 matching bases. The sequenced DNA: TGTGCCAGCAGTGAAACATGGGACAAATTATCTGGAAACACCATATATTTT. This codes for CASSETWDKLSGNTIYF. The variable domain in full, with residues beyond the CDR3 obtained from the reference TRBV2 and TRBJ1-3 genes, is EPEVTQTPSHQVTQMGQEVILRCVPISNHLYFYWYRQILGQKVEFLVSFYNNEISEKSEIFDDQFSVERPDGSNFTLKIRSTKLEDSAMYFCASSETWDKLSGNTIYFGEGSWLTVV.